These 29 T cell receptor beta chains originate from one sample sequenced in a study of T cell repertoires in cytomegalovirus infection. TCRdb called the reads again in MiXCR, with one record for every CDR3 protein. The sample has around 530,000 distinct CDR3 sequences, about a quarter seen once; the top ten hold roughly 13%. Material for sequencing was PBMCs. These receptors all come from a human donor in good health (CMV status not recorded). Some clones in this sample may be carry-over from other donors' samples.

The chain employs TRBV7-2 and TRBJ2-3; 9 positions match TRBD1. Germline CDR1 and CDR2: SGHTA and FQGNSA. The trim removed 4 bases at V and 3 bases at J, leaving 5 bases unmatched. CDR3 length: 15 residues. As DNA, the CDR3 is TGTGCCAGCAGCTCTGACAGGGGGGGGACAGATACGCAGTATTTT. The encoded protein is CASSSDRGGTDTQYF.

There are many counts of this clonotype. The chain joins TRBV6-2 or TRBV6-3 to TRBJ2-2; D possibly corresponds to TRBD1 (5 bases). In germline, CDR1 is MNHEY, CDR2 SVGEGT. The V and J ends lost 3 bases and 1 base respectively, with 9 bases between them. The CDR3 contains 15 residues. CDR3 DNA sequence: TGTGCCAGCAGTTATGGTCAGGGGAACACCGGGGAGCTGTTTTTT. Translating it yields CASSYGQGNTGELFF.

This clonotype was seen ten or more times. V is TRBV5-4 and J is TRBJ1-1; TRBD1 matches 8 bases. The CDR3 runs 13 residues. J gave up 5 bases and V 6 bases, and 6 bases lay outside the gene matches. In germline, CDR1 is SGHNT, CDR2 YYREEE (reference sequence). Written as DNA, the CDR3 is TGTGCCAGCAAGGGACAGGAGGGGACTGAAGCTTTCTTT. Translating it yields CASKGQEGTEAFF.

V usage is TRBV12-3 or TRBV12-4 and J usage is TRBJ1-3; D call uncertain. The CDR3 loop spans 12 amino acids. V dropped 7 bases and J dropped 3 bases, with 7 bases sitting between them. DNA for the CDR3: TGTGCCAGCAAGGGCGGTGGAAACACCATATATTTT. It is translated as CASKGGGNTIYF.

The chain has TRBV12-3 or TRBV12-4 and TRBJ2-7, with a possible D match to TRBD2 (5 bases). Trimming cost V 0 bases and J 4 bases, with 7 bases left between them. The CDR3 runs 13 residues. The CDR3 DNA reads TGTGCCAGCAGTTTAGCCCCGGGGTACGAGCAGTACGTC. Translating gives CASSLAPGYEQYV.

There are many counts of this clonotype. This chain connects TRBV6-2 or TRBV6-3 to TRBJ1-2; no reliable D call. V lost 5 bases to trimming and J lost 7 bases, with 8 bases between them. The CDR3 totals 11 residues. Germline loops: CDR1 MNHEY, CDR2 SVGEGT. CDR3 amino acids: CASSLWFGYTF. The CDR3 nucleotides are TGTGCCAGCAGTCTTTGGTTTGGCTACACCTTC.

The chain has TRBV29-1 and TRBJ1-1; D gene unclear. Germline CDR1 and CDR2: SQVTM and ANQGSEA. Trimming took 7 bases from V and 1 from J, leaving 13 bases between them. This CDR3 is built from 13 residues. CDR3 DNA: TGCAGCGCCGCCCCGGGCGGGAACACTGAAGCTTTCTTT. Protein: CSAAPGGNTEAFF.

The genes are TRBV27 and TRBJ2-3; 7 bases map to TRBD1. The length of the CDR3 is 16 residues. CDR1 MNHEY and CDR2 SMNVEV come from the germline V gene (reference sequence). The V gene end was trimmed by 2 bases and the J gene end by 0 bases; junction bases not matched to a gene: 5. CDR3 sequence: CASSLITGVSTDTQYF. The CDR3 DNA reads as TGTGCCAGCAGTTTAATCACAGGGGTTAGCACAGATACGCAGTATTTT.

The table lists this clonotype with many counts. The chain is built from TRBV7-2 and TRBJ2-3, with D unresolved. Germline CDR1 and CDR2: SGHTA and FQGNSA. The CDR3 runs 14 residues. Trimming pared 1 base from V and 0 bases from J, leaving 5 bases between. Here the CDR3 DNA reads TGTGCCAGCAGCTTAGACGGGAGCACAGATACGCAGTATTTT. It specifies CASSLDGSTDTQYF.

This clonotype was detected only a few times. The chain joins TRBV7-2 to TRBJ2-1, with 8 bases lining up with TRBD2. The CDR3 extends over 15 amino acids. Per germline, CDR1 SGHTA and CDR2 FQGNSA. After removal of 1 base from V and 5 bases from J, the junction contained 4 bases not matched to a gene. CDR3 in DNA: TGTGCCAGCAGCTTAGAAGCGGGAGAACACAATGAGCAGTTCTTC. It specifies CASSLEAGEHNEQFF.

This sequence joins TRBV10-3 and TRBJ1-2; D is ambiguous. There are 13 residues in the CDR3. Germline V CDR1 and CDR2: ENHRY, SYGVKD. The V end lost 11 bases, the J end lost 7 bases, and 20 bases lay between the germline ends. This chain's CDR3 is CAVSREAARGYTF. DNA of the CDR3: TGTGCCGTTAGCCGAGAGGCCGCCCGTGGCTACACCTTC.

This clonotype appeared many times. The rearrangement joins TRBV7-8 to TRBJ2-7; D gene unclear. Germline values: CDR1 SGHVS, CDR2 FQNEAQ. The CDR3 sequence is 13 residues long. Trimming stripped 5 bases from V and 6 bases from J, with 14 bases between. CDR3 DNA: TGTGCCAGCAGCGGAGTGGTTATTCGCGAGCAGTACTTC. This sequence encodes CASSGVVIREQYF.

J is TRBJ2-1 and V is TRBV12-3 or TRBV12-4; 8 bases are shared with TRBD2. The CDR3 runs 12 residues. The V and J ends lost 7 bases and 7 bases, in that order; junction bases with no gene match: 3. The CDR3 sequence: CASKVAGNEQFF. The CDR3, as DNA: TGTGCCAGCAAGGTAGCGGGGAATGAGCAGTTCTTC.

The chain recombines TRBV3-1 with TRBJ2-1, with 10 bases that match TRBD2. Unmatched junction bases numbered 9, after V lost 1 base and J lost 9 bases. Germline CDR1 reads LGHDT; CDR2 reads YNNKEL (reference sequence). CDR3 length equals 16 residues. The CDR3 DNA is TGTGCCAGCAGCCAAGTTAGCGGGAGGACTAACGGTGAGCAGTTCTTC. This gives the protein CASSQVSGRTNGEQFF.

This clonotype occurred many times. The gene calls are TRBV7-2 and TRBJ2-3; tentatively, D is TRBD2 (6 bases). V was shortened by 6 bases and J by 4 bases, with 14 bases between the two germline ends. Germline values: CDR1 SGHTA, CDR2 FQGNSA. This CDR3 spans 14 amino acids. The CDR3, as DNA: TGTGCCAGCAGTAGGGGCCCGGGGGCAGATACGCAGTATTTT. Its protein is CASSRGPGADTQYF.

With regard to this clonotype: A read error may account for a junction end that differs from germline. The chain combines TRBV7-8 with TRBJ2-3; either TRBD1 or TRBD2 may supply D (6 bases each). Germline-derived CDR1 and CDR2 are SGHVS and FQNEAQ. The CDR3 is made up of 15 amino acids. The CDR3 DNA reads TGTGCCAGCAGCTTACGGGGGCTATGGGTAGATACGCGGTATTTT. It translates to CASSLRGLWVDTRYF.

About this clonotype itself: Mismatch with germline at one junction end may stem from a read error. The chain is built from TRBV5-3 and TRBJ1-5; TRBD1 matches at 7 bases. TRBV5-3 is filed as an ORF, its function uncertain. This CDR3 comprises 15 residues. The CDR3 protein is CASSLRQGEDQPQHF. The DNA for the CDR3 is TGTGCCAGCAGCTTGAGACAGGGAGAAGATCAGCCCCAGCATTTT.

With regard to this clonotype: Germline and junction disagree at one end, which may indicate a read error. The rearrangement uses TRBV12-3 or TRBV12-4 and TRBJ1-5; D is perhaps TRBD1 (5 bases). This CDR3 region has 15 residues. The CDR3: CASRIPGTGNQLQHF. CDR3 DNA: TGTGCCAGCAGGATACCCGGGACCGGCAATCAGCTCCAGCATTTT.

The chain uses TRBV5-6 and TRBJ1-1, with 7 bases matching TRBD1. CDR1 is SGHDT, CDR2 YYEEEE, per germline. This CDR3 contains 14 residues. After removal of 4 bases from V and 4 bases from J, the junction contained 7 bases not matched to a gene. The CDR3 sequence: CASSTRQGSTEAFF. The CDR3 nucleotides read TGTGCCAGCAGCACACGACAGGGAAGCACTGAAGCTTTCTTT. The variable domain in full, completed from reference TRBV5-6 and TRBJ1-1, reads DAGVTQSPTHLIKTRGQQVTLRCSPKSGHDTVSWYQQALGQGPQFIFQYYEEEERQRGNFPDRFSGHQFPNYSSELNVNALLLGDSALYLCASSTRQGSTEAFFGQGTRLTVV.

A few counts support this clonotype. V usage is TRBV12-3 or TRBV12-4 and J usage is TRBJ1-5; a possible D gene is TRBD1 (5 bases). The CDR3 is 15 residues long. V was trimmed by 3 bases and J by 2 bases, leaving 11 bases between them. CDR3: CASSLQGGGNQPQHF. The CDR3, as DNA: TGTGCCAGCAGTTTGCAGGGAGGAGGCAATCAGCCCCAGCATTTT.

The chain couples TRBV28 to TRBJ2-5; 7 bases match TRBD1. J was trimmed by 4 bases and V by 8 bases; bases with no gene match: 1. The CDR3 runs to 11 residues. Germline lookup yields CDR1 MDHEN and CDR2 SYDVKM. The CDR3 here is CASEGAETQYF. The CDR3 nucleotides are TGTGCCAGCGAGGGGGCAGAGACCCAGTACTTC.

This clonotype showed up just a few times. As DNA, the CDR3 is TGCGCCAGCAGCCAGCACCGTACCCTCGTGGACATTCAGTACTTC. This codes for CASSQHRTLVDIQYF. The chain carries TRBV4-3 and TRBJ2-4; D is uncertain. The CDR3 has 15 residues. Germline assignment: CDR1 LGHNA and CDR2 YSLEER. With 3 bases removed from V and 8 bases from J, the gap between germline ends came to 17 bases.

This sequence joins TRBV7-2 and TRBJ2-1; 10 bases fit TRBD2. Trimming removed 1 base from V and 0 bases from J; junction bases left unmatched: 6. Germline CDR1 SGHTA, CDR2 FQGNSA. The CDR3 totals 18 residues. The DNA of the CDR3 is TGTGCCAGCAGCTTAGATATAGCGGGAGGCCTCTCCTACAATGAGCAGTTCTTC. Its translation is CASSLDIAGGLSYNEQFF.

This clonotype was seen a handful of times. The genes are TRBV20-1 and TRBJ2-7; TRBD2 might be the D (6 bases). Germline V CDR1 and CDR2: DFQATT, SNEGSKA (reference sequence). CDR3 length: 15 amino acids. V was clipped by 3 bases and J by 5 bases, with 20 bases between them. The CDR3, as DNA: TGCAGTGCTAGTCGGGGCGGGACGTTGGGGGACGAGCAGTACTTC. Its translation is CSASRGGTLGDEQYF.

This rearrangement joins TRBV30 to TRBJ2-5; D might be TRBD2 (5 bases). Trimming cost V 1 base and J 5 bases, with 11 bases left between them. Germline lookup yields CDR1 GTSNPN and CDR2 SVGIG (reference sequence). The CDR3 runs 13 residues. The CDR3 region is CAWSGGFEETQYF. CDR3 in DNA: TGTGCCTGGAGTGGAGGGTTCGAGGAGACCCAGTACTTC.

The chain joins TRBV30 to TRBJ2-4; 9 bases match TRBD2. J was trimmed by 6 bases and V by 6 bases; bases with no gene match: 6. The CDR3 contains 13 residues. Per the germline V gene, CDR1 is GTSNPN and CDR2 is SVGIG (reference sequence). CDR3 DNA sequence: TGTGCCTGCCGCGGGAGGGGGAGAAACATTCAGTACTTC. Its protein product is CACRGRGRNIQYF.

This clonotype was counted a few times. This rearrangement joins TRBV11-3 to TRBJ2-1; 14 bases are shared with TRBD2. Germline V CDR1 and CDR2: SGHNT, YENEEA. Germline trimming cut 1 base from V and 4 bases from J; bases unmatched to any gene: 12. CDR3 length equals 20 residues. CDR3: CASSLGLAGGLIPAYNEQFF. CDR3 in DNA: TGTGCCAGCAGCTTAGGACTAGCGGGAGGGTTGATTCCCGCATACAATGAGCAGTTCTTC.

V and J are TRBV7-9 and TRBJ1-4; D unclear. The germline V gene encodes CDR1 SEHNR and CDR2 FQNEAQ (reference sequence). Trimming took 0 bases from V and 8 from J, leaving 13 bases between them. The CDR3 contains 15 residues. CDR3 coding DNA: TGTGCCAGCAGCTTAGCGCACGGCCCACTAGAAAAACTGTTTTTT. Translating gives CASSLAHGPLEKLFF.

The table lists this clonotype with a few counts. Written as DNA, the CDR3 is TGTGCCAGCAGCAATGGTGTACAGCTTCGGTATGGCTACACCTTC. It is translated as CASSNGVQLRYGYTF. The V call is TRBV5-4, the J call TRBJ1-2; D call uncertain. With 4 bases removed from V and 5 bases from J, the gap between germline ends came to 18 bases. Germline V gene sequence: CDR1 SGHNT, CDR2 YYREEE (reference sequence). The CDR3 is 15 residues long.